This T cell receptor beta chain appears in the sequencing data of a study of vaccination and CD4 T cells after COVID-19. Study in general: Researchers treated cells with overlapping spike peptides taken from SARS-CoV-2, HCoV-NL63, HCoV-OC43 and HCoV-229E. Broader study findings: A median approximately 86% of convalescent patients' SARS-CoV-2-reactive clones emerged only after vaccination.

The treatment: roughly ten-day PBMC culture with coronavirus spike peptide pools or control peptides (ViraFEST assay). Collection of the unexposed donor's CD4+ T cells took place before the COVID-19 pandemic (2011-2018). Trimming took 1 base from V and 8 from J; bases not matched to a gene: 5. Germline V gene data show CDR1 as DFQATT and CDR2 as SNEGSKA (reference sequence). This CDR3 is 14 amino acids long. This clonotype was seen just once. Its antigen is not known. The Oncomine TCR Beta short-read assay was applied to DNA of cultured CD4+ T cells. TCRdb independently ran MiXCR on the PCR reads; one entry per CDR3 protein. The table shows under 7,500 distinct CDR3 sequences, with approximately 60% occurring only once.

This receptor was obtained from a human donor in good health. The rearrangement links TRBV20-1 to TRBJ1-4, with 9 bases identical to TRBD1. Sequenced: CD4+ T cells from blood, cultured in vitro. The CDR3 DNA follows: TGCAGTGCTAGAGTCGAAGGGACAGGGGAAAAACTGTTTTTT. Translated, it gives CSARVEGTGEKLFF.